Given below is one TCR beta chain in context. Its antigen is unidentified. The repertoire was sequenced with immunoSEQ multiplex PCR; TCRdb's copy has only in-frame clones and lacks some. The sample lists approximately 150,000 clones, 85% to 90% occurring once. The sample is drawn from a study of T cell responses to AZD1222 COVID-19 vaccine. This CDR3 comprises 13 residues. V lost 3 bases, J lost 7 bases, and 12 bases lay in between. General study points: Clonal diversity was possibly underestimated; the donors were predominantly white British and more often female.

The sequenced sample was peripheral blood, obtained 28 days after the second AZD1222 dose. The J gene is TRBJ1-2, the V gene TRBV12-3 or TRBV12-4; possible D gene TRBD1, 6 bases. This clonotype was sampled from an adult who received the AZD1222 COVID-19 vaccine. This CDR3 reads CASSFMGAGGYTF. The CDR3, as DNA: TGTGCCAGCAGTTTTATGGGGGCTGGTGGCTACACCTTC.